This TCR beta chain was retrieved from a study of cytomegalovirus exposure and HLA in healthy donors (TCRdb year 2017). In terms of the full investigation: An earlier analysis of under 600 of the donors reported 276 Gb of sequence data and around 110 million unique TCR beta sequences from about 179 million T cells. Approximately 310 gigabases of sequencing data and tens of millions of unique TCR sequences were included in an early release covering about 620 HLA-typed donors. The genetic ancestry cluster associated with self-reported Caucasian donors included roughly 84% of the 398 genotyped donors. The study was designed to test whether signatures of past pathogen exposure could be identified by cataloging public T cell receptors. The study used immunosequencing to profile the T cell repertoires of several hundred subjects and linked those repertoires to cytomegalovirus serostatus. Along with the approximately 700-subject first cohort, a separate validation cohort of over a hundred different subjects was used. To predict cytomegalovirus infection status, the study combined high-throughput TCR immunosequencing, statistical association of individual TCRs with disease status, and machine learning. A later analysis re-analyzed previously published TCR beta repertoires from roughly 690 donors and added high-resolution HLA genotyping to study TCR occurrence patterns. The later analysis used no new phenotypic data to find candidate immune exposures, relying instead on TCR beta sequences and their occurrence across donors. To decide whether each TCR beta V gene segment behaved as functional or pseudogenic, an earlier analysis of fewer than 750 of the donors relied on high-throughput TCR beta sequencing. Donor age, sex, ethnicity and CMV serostatus were compiled together with the repertoire data. Genome-wide SNP genotypes for about 60% of the roughly 670 donors were used in a later genetic analysis, which treated that subset as a discovery cohort. Every discovery cohort repertoire had been produced on one sequencing platform. Class I and class II HLA loci were covered by the typing at four-digit resolution. The number of typed donors differed by locus: about 620-640 for A, B, C, DRB1 and DQB1; 522 for DQA1; 606 for DPA1; and approximately 450 for DPB1. Because of strong linkage in the cohort, four or five DR-DQ haplotypes were treated as single units for association and clustering. Among some 410 genotyped donors of the cohort, an average of about 240,000 unique TCR beta nucleotide sequences were sequenced per donor, around 18% of them non-productive. Beyond this particular receptor, the publication reports: Several of the top co-occurrence clusters appeared to be linked to parvovirus B19, influenza, CMV and Epstein-Barr virus, according to a later analysis. Most TCR sequences were seen in very few donors, while some public TCRs were found in many individuals. When HLA alleles, especially DR and DQ, strongly co-occurred, TCR associations were difficult to assign to individual alleles. In a later analysis, HLA-associated TCR beta chains were found to be more clonally expanded and to have lower generation probabilities than equally common non-associated chains. According to a later analysis, most CMV-associated TCR beta chains appeared to be HLA-restricted, and the HLA associations seemed to be driven largely by CMV exposure. According to a later genetic analysis, donors in an Asian-associated ancestry cluster had fewer N-insertions in productive TCRs than the roughly 670-donor mean. A further reported finding was that TCR beta sequences accurately predicted the HLA-A and HLA-B alleles for most subjects in the first cohort. Roughly uniform sequencing depth across donors was assumed in presence/absence analyses, although this assumption may not hold. The sequencing pipeline was judged likely to have produced a cluster of highly shared sequence variants as a technical artifact. Because counts were too low, 15 or so rarely observed V segments, including chromosome 9 orphons, were excluded from the earlier analysis of a few hundred of the donors. The study gave a list of about 160 TCR beta chains associated with cytomegalovirus. Immune exposure information for the cohort was limited to CMV serostatus. The classifier was reported to diagnose cytomegalovirus status with high specificity and sensitivity in both the original and validation cohorts. Correlated functional status among segregating V segments might reflect linkage disequilibrium, but an unknown experimental factor could not be ruled out. This cohort had only TCR beta chains sequenced, and the lack of alpha or paired-chain data limited which features could be detected. A later analysis found that TCR association rates varied across HLA loci, with DRB1 alleles showing the most associated TCRs and HLA-C alleles the fewest. In vitro tests confirmed that three of the cytomegalovirus-associated TCR beta chains recognize cytomegalovirus antigens. Broadly in line with IMGT annotations, most TCR beta V segments showed up in productive rearrangements about 87% or about 30% of the time in an earlier analysis of several hundred of the donors. Some IMGT-functional V segments, including TRBV6-2 and TRBV6-3, could not be told apart with the 87-base-pair reads, so those segments were excluded. The authors suggested that the approach could potentially be extended to other disease states and immunological phenotypes. HLA typing was unavailable for some donors at each locus, so association tests used only the typed subset. A later analysis associated 15,000 to 20,000 TCR beta sequences with specific HLA alleles at a false discovery rate of 0.05. A later genetic analysis associated a missense DCLRE1C variant with V-gene and J-gene trimming of TCR beta chains, and an independent cohort replicated the association.

The CDR3, from cysteine to phenylalanine, totals 13 residues. The sequence is cut down to CDR3 DNA, 39 bases in frame from base 1. A distance of 13 bases separates the germline ends of V and J, which lose 4 bases and 7 bases respectively. The germline V gene (reference sequence) gives CDR1 as LNHDA and CDR2 as SQIVND. The library was built by means of the immunoSEQ multiplex PCR assay. A mixture of 60 forward primers for TCR Vbeta segments and 13 reverse primers for TCR Jbeta segments was used in the multiplex PCR. The CDR3 region of rearranged TCR beta genes was amplified from genomic DNA by a multiplex PCR assay. The amplified TCR beta libraries were sequenced on the Illumina HiSeq System as 87-base-pair reads. Processing in the source paper ran as follows. Across the 500 to 850 repertoires, a later analysis counted tens of millions of unique TCR beta chains, 9 million to 14 million of which were shared by at least two donors. Raw reads were error-corrected and collapsed into unique sequences with a nearest-neighbor algorithm that merged closely related sequences to remove PCR and sequencing errors. CDR3 sequences were aligned to IMGT reference sequences to assign V, D and J gene segments. For a sequence to be retained, a match of at least six nucleotides was required to both a V gene segment and a J gene segment. Rearrangements were called productive when the CDR3 lacked stop codons and stayed in frame with V and J; all others were non-productive. CDR3 was defined according to IMGT convention as the region running from the second conserved V-encoded cysteine to the conserved J-encoded phenylalanine. The earlier analysis of roughly 590 of the donors excluded any sequence lacking an unambiguous match to a single V gene segment. An earlier analysis of fewer than 650 of the donors classified V segments as functional when productive rearrangements were above 56.7% and as segregating when the standard deviation between donors was above 5%. A statistical classification framework was built to diagnose cytomegalovirus status from the catalog of TCR beta chain sequences. In a later analysis, V and J genes were assigned by comparing TCR nucleotide sequences against IMGT/GENE-DB human TR gene sequences. A later analysis assigned CDR3 sequences and most-parsimonious VDJ recombination scenarios with the TCRdist pipeline. In a later analysis, each TCR beta chain was defined by its CDR3 amino acid sequence together with its V-gene family, and reads lacking a unique V-gene family were excluded. As a way to deal with suspected cross-contamination and a sequencing artifact, a later analysis dropped approximately 570 nucleotide sequences that were highly shared and had low generation probability. A later analysis calculated a clonal expansion index for each public chain from normalized within-repertoire ranks of inferred template counts. In a later analysis, generation probabilities were computed using a VDJ recombination model fitted to out-of-frame rearrangements, and the results were checked against IGoR. In a later analysis, TCR-TCR, TCR-HLA and TCR-CMV co-occurrence was scored with hypergeometric tests, and a repertoire-size bias correction was applied to TCR pairs. To estimate false discovery rates, a later analysis permuted the HLA or CMV assignments 20 times. A later analysis grouped co-occurring TCRs with DBSCAN, adding TCRdist sequence similarity when clustering within HLA-allele-positive subsets. Repertoires with fewer than 30,000 or more than 120,000 public chains, plus five repertoires with anomalous nucleotide sharing, were excluded from co-occurrence clustering. TCRdb carries this immuneACCESS record with in-frame sequences only. Its versions omit some clonotypes, under half of them owing to an unresolved V gene in the studies checked, with the rest unexplained. V and J calls and clone size are copied from that table; D and trimming were computed from the DNA. The sample yields approximately 150,000 clones; around 72% were counted once. Approximately 1.5% of the sample is taken by the ten largest.

In total, 666 healthy bone marrow donors made up the cohort. At the time of sampling, all cohort members were nominally healthy, though unrecorded immune exposures were likely present. The donor tested CMV seronegative and was one of the 352 seronegative cohort members. A peripheral blood sample was collected from each donor, and TCR beta sequencing was performed on peripheral blood mononuclear cells. The Qiagen DNeasy Blood Extraction Kit was used to extract genomic DNA from the blood cell samples. On this clone: The target of this receptor is not known. No base-level quality is on record; no much larger clone is a single base apart.

The TCR comes from a woman under 30 in good health and CMV-seronegative. The chain is assembled from TRBV19 and TRBJ1-1, with an unclear D gene assignment. The sample was PBMCs. The CDR3 has the sequence CASSTVGGIEAFF. The sequenced DNA: TGTGCCAGTAGTACCGTGGGAGGGATTGAAGCTTTCTTT. Full variable domain (CDR3 extended with the reference TRBV19 and TRBJ1-1 proteins): DGGITQSPKYLFRKEGQNVTLSCEQNLNHDAMYWYRQDPGQGLRLIYYSQIVNDFQKGDIAEGYSVSREKKESFPLTVTSAQKNPTAFYLCASSTVGGIEAFFGQGTRLTVV.